The 12 T cell receptor beta chains presented below share a single source sample, sequenced in a study of CD8+ T cells in alopecia areata. cDNA serving as the sequencing template came from extracted, reverse transcribed RNA. Generated by immunoSEQ multiplex PCR, the TCRdb table keeps only in-frame clones and is missing some. In the table there are approximately 150,000 clones, about 87% of which are singletons. The sample was CD8+ T cells sorted from blood, taken at week 0. The receptor set was obtained from a human donor with alopecia areata.

The chain couples TRBV4-1 to TRBJ2-3, with D possibly matching TRBD2 (5 bases). The CDR3 runs 16 residues. Germline V gene lookup returns CDR1 MGHRA and CDR2 YSYEKL. Trimming cost V 6 bases and J 4 bases, with 20 bases left between them. CDR3 amino acids: CASSYRDFRAPDTQYF. The CDR3 nucleotides are TGCGCCAGCAGTTATCGGGATTTTAGAGCGCCAGATACGCAGTATTTT.

V is TRBV4-1 and J is TRBJ2-1, with D unresolved. CDR3 length equals 13 residues. Trimming left V 1 base short and J 10 bases short, with 11 bases between. Germline V gene lookup returns CDR1 MGHRA and CDR2 YSYEKL. CDR3: CASSQGVGSEQFF. The CDR3 nucleotides are TGCGCCAGCAGCCAAGGCGTGGGGTCGGAGCAGTTCTTC.

The V call is TRBV5-1, the J call TRBJ2-2; TRBD1 aligns across 10 bases. CDR1 SGHRS and CDR2 YFSETQ come from the germline V gene. The CDR3 is 16 residues long. V was clipped by 1 base and J by 3 bases; unmatched bases: 3. Here the CDR3 reads CASSLRGTGDTGELFF. DNA for the CDR3: TGCGCCAGCAGCTTGAGAGGGACAGGGGACACCGGGGAGCTGTTTTTT. Looking up the rest from reference TRBV5-1 and TRBJ2-2 gives the full variable domain: KAGVTQTPRYLIKTRGQQVTLSCSPISGHRSVSWYQQTPGQGLQFLFEYFSETQRNKGNFPGRFSGRQFSNSRSEMNVSTLELGDSALYLCASSLRGTGDTGELFFGEGSRLTVL.

This chain uses TRBV6-5 with TRBJ2-7, with a weak D call TRBD2 (6 bases). The CDR3 is 13 amino acids. Germline lookup yields CDR1 MNHEY and CDR2 SVGAGI. Trimming left V 5 bases short and J 3 bases short, with 11 bases between. CDR3 nucleotides: TGTGCCAGCAGTGGAGGGACTGGCTACGAGCAGTACTTC. It specifies CASSGGTGYEQYF.

J is TRBJ2-7 and V is TRBV9; D gene uncertain. This CDR3 region has 15 residues. V lost 0 bases and J 0 bases, leaving 10 bases between the germline ends. CDR1 and CDR2 (germline): SGDLS, YYNGEE. The CDR3 DNA sequence: TGTGCCAGCAGCGTAGGATACCTAAGCTCCTACGAGCAGTACTTC. Translated: CASSVGYLSSYEQYF.

V usage is TRBV27 and J usage is TRBJ2-1; TRBD2 matches at 14 bases. CDR3 length equals 15 residues. V trimming: 3 bases; J trimming: 6 bases; junction bases outside the gene matches: 1. Germline values: CDR1 MNHEY, CDR2 SMNVEV (reference sequence). For the CDR3, the DNA is TGTGCCAGCAGTTTGGGGACTAGCGGGGGCAATGAGCAGTTCTTC. Protein sequence: CASSLGTSGGNEQFF.

The chain is built from TRBV4-1 and TRBJ2-1; D gene ambiguous. V gave up 8 bases and J gave up 0 bases, with 23 bases separating them. The CDR3 has 18 residues. Germline lookup yields CDR1 MGHRA and CDR2 YSYEKL. The CDR3 bases are TGCGCCAGCCTACCCGCCCCCGGAGCACAGTACTCCTACAATGAGCAGTTCTTC. It yields the protein CASLPAPGAQYSYNEQFF.

The chain uses TRBV6-1 and TRBJ2-2; D is unresolved. The CDR3 has 17 amino acids. The germline gives CDR1 MNHNS, CDR2 SASEGT. The V and J ends lost 2 bases and 0 bases respectively, with 13 bases between them. CDR3 residues: CASSEPIGFTNTGELFF. CDR3 sequence (DNA): TGTGCCAGCAGTGAACCGATCGGGTTTACGAACACCGGGGAGCTGTTTTTT.

The CDR3 coding sequence is TGTGCCAGCAGCTTAGTGGGACAGGGAGTAGTCGATGAGCAGTTCTTC. Protein: CASSLVGQGVVDEQFF. The chain is built from TRBV11-2 and TRBJ2-1, with TRBD1 matching over 9 bases. Germline values: CDR1 SGHAT, CDR2 FQNNGV. V shed 1 base and J 8 bases; nucleotides not matched to a gene: 9. This CDR3 has 16 residues.

The V gene is TRBV29-1, the J gene TRBJ1-2; 7 nucleotides align to TRBD1. V shed 2 bases and J 0 bases; nucleotides not matched to a gene: 12. CDR1 is SQVTM and CDR2 is ANQGSEA in the germline V gene. The length of the CDR3 is 17 residues. The CDR3 loop reads CSVERGTGEVANYGYTF. The CDR3 bases are TGCAGCGTTGAAAGGGGCACAGGGGAGGTAGCTAACTATGGCTACACCTTC.

The chain joins TRBV21-1 to TRBJ2-5. TRBV21-1 is assigned pseudogene status. The CDR3 is 14 amino acids. The CDR3: CASSRLGRRETQYF. In nucleotides, the CDR3 is TGTGCCAGCAGCCGATTAGGGCGGCGAGAGACCCAGTACTTC.

The rearrangement links TRBV10-1 to TRBJ2-1, with TRBD2 matching 7 bases. V lost 0 bases, J lost 14 bases, and 13 bases stayed unmatched. The CDR3 is 15 amino acids. Germline CDR1 is WNHNN and CDR2 is SYGVQD (reference sequence). The CDR3 protein is CASSESTWAGEEKFF. CDR3 DNA sequence: TGCGCCAGCAGTGAGTCGACTTGGGCGGGAGAGGAGAAGTTCTTC.